This record looks at one T cell receptor (beta chain) sequence and its context. Its target is unknown. These data are taken from a study of cytomegalovirus exposure and HLA in healthy donors. General study findings and limits: For TCR beta chains, V- and J-gene trimming was later linked to a missense DCLRE1C variant.

The germline gives CDR1 SGHAT, CDR2 FQDESV (reference sequence). The CDR3 is 15 amino acids. Trimming took 5 bases from V and 2 from J; bases not matched to a gene: 2. It was with 60 Vbeta and 13 Jbeta primers that the PCR ran. The table came from immunoSEQ multiplex PCR; TCRdb's copy has only in-frame clones and leaves some out. Recorded for this sample: 20,000 or so clones. Sequenced input: PBMCs. The clonotype was recovered from a man aged 55 to 70 in good health and CMV-seropositive. V is TRBV11-1 and J is TRBJ2-5, with TRBD2 identical over 13 bases. The CDR3 here is CASSPGLAGQETQYF. The CDR3 bases are TGTGCCAGCAGCCCGGGACTAGCGGGACAAGAGACCCAGTACTTC.